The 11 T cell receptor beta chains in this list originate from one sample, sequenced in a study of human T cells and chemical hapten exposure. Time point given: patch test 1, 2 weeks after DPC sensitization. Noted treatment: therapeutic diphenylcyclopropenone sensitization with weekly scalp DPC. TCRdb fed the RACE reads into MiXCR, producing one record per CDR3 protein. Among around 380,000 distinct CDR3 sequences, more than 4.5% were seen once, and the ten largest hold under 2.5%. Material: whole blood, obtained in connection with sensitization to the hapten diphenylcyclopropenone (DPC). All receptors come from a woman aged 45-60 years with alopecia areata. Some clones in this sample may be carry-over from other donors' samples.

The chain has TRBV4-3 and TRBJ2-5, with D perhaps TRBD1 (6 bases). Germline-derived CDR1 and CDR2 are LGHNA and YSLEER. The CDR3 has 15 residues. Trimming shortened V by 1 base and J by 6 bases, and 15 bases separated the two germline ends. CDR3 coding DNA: TGCGCCAGCAGCCAAGGAGACAGGTTAGCCAAGACCCAGTACTTC. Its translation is CASSQGDRLAKTQYF.

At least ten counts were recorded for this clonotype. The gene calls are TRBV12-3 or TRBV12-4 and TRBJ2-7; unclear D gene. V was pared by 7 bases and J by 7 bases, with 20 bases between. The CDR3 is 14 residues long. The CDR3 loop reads CASTIYGSPWEQYF. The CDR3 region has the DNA TGTGCCAGCACCATCTACGGCAGCCCTTGGGAGCAGTACTTC.

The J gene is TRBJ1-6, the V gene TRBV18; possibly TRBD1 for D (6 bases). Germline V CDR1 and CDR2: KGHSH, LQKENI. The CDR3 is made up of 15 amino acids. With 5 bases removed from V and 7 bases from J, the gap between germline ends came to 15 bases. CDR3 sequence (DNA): TGTGCCAGCTCAACCCTACAGGGTGGAAATTCACCCCTCCACTTT. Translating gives CASSTLQGGNSPLHF.

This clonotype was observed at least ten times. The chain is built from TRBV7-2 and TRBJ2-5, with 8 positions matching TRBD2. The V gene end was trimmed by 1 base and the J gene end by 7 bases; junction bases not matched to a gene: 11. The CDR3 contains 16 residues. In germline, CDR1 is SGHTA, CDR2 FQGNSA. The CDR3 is CASSLVSTSAHVTQYF. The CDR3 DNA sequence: TGTGCCAGCAGCTTAGTTTCGACTAGCGCCCATGTGACCCAGTACTTC.

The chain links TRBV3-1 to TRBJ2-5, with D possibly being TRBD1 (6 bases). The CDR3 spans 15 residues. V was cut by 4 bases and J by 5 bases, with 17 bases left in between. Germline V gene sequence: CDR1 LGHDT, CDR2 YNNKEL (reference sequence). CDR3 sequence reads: CASSPDRTNGETQYF. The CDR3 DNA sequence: TGTGCCAGCAGCCCCGACAGGACCAACGGGGAGACCCAGTACTTC.

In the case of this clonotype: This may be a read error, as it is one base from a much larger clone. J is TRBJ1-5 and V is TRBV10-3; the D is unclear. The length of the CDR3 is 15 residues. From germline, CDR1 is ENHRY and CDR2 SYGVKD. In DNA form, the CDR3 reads TGTGCCATCAGTAAGTCGGGTAATAGCAATCAGCCCCAGCATTTT. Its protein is CAISKSGNSNQPQHF.

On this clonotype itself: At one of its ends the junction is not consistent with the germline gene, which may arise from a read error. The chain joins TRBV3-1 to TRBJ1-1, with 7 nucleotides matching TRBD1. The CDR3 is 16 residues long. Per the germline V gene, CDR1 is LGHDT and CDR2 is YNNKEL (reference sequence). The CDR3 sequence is CASSQVAAGGFTEAFF. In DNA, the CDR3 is TGTGCCAGCAGTCAAGTTGCGGCAGGGGGGTTCACTGAAGCTTTCTTT. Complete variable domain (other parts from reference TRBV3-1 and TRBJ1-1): DTAVSQTPKYLVTQMGNDKSIKCEQNLGHDTMYWYKQDSKKFLKIMFSYNNKELIINETVPNRFSPKSPDKAHLNLHINSLELGDSAVYFCASSQVAAGGFTEAFFGQGTRLTVV.

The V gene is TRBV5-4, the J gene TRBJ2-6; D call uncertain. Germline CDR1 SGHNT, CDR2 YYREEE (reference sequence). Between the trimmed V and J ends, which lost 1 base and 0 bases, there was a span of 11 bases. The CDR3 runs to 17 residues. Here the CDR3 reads CASSLWLESSGANVLTF. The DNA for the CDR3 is TGTGCCAGCAGCTTGTGGCTAGAGAGCTCTGGGGCCAACGTCCTGACTTTC.

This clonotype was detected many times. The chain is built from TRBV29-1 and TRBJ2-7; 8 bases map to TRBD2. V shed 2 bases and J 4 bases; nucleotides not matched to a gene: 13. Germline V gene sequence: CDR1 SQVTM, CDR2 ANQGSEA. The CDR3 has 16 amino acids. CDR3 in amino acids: CSVEIEREIGRYEQYF. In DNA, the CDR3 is TGCAGCGTTGAAATCGAGCGGGAGATAGGCAGGTACGAGCAGTACTTC.

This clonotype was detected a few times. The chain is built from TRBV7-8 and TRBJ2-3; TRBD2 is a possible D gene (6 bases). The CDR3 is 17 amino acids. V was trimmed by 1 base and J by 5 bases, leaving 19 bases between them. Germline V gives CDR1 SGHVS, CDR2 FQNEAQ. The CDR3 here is CASSLEPGGLARDTQYF. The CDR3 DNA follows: TGTGCCAGCAGCTTAGAACCAGGAGGGCTAGCTAGAGATACGCAGTATTTT.

CDR3 region: CASSLGQGILHF. CDR3 DNA: TGCGCCAGCAGCTTGGGACAGGGCATCCTCCACTTT. The chain links TRBV5-1 to TRBJ1-6, with TRBD1 matching over 7 bases. V lost 0 bases to trimming and J lost 15 bases; unmatched junction nucleotides: 3. The CDR3 totals 12 residues. Germline V lookup: CDR1 SGHRS, CDR2 YFSETQ.